This T cell receptor beta chain derives from a study of blood T cells in healthy people across ages. PCR was performed a second time for about 7 to 11 cycles using a sample-barcoded 5' primer and a J-beta primer mix. TCRdb redid the calling of the 5' RACE reads with MiXCR, one entry per CDR3 protein. The data contain roughly 730,000 distinct CDR3 sequences, about 61% of them singletons. Germline V gene sequence: CDR1 SNHLY, CDR2 FYNNEI. The CDR3 covers 13 residues. V lost 7 bases and J 3 bases, leaving 10 bases between the germline ends. The sequence came from a man aged 40-50 years in good health. V is TRBV2 and J is TRBJ1-5; D uncertain. The sequenced material came from blood. CDR3 sequence reads: CASNAGANQPQHF. In DNA, the CDR3 is TGTGCCAGCAACGCAGGCGCCAATCAGCCCCAGCATTTT.